This T cell receptor (beta chain) emerged from a study of blood T cell repertoires in COVID-19. Background on the study: Both acute and convalescent COVID-19 samples were obtained from the United States, Italy and Spain.

The CDR3 consists of 13 residues. V lost 4 bases and J lost 9, with 13 bases in between. Germline values: CDR1 SGHAT, CDR2 FQNNGV. Authors' analysis steps: The assay estimated nucleated cells by amplifying reference gene primers. This table comes from immunoSEQ multiplex PCR, and its TCRdb copy is limited to in-frame clones, with some not included. V and J calls and clone size are those listed in that table; D and trimming were worked out from the DNA. The sample records 300,000 or so clones, around 86% being singletons. The TCR was taken from a man aged 70 or older with acute or convalescent COVID-19. V usage is TRBV11-2 and J usage is TRBJ2-1, with D maybe TRBD2 (5 bases). Sequencing input: peripheral blood. In DNA form, the CDR3 reads TGTGCCAGCAGCTCAGCCCGGGCGGGTGAGCAGTTCTTC. Protein: CASSSARAGEQFF.